These 10 T cell receptor beta chains share one sample of origin, sequenced in a study of control samples from healthy donors and cancer patients. Assay used: immunoSEQ multiplex PCR; TCRdb lists only in-frame clones, some missing. The sample consists of some 100,000 clones, 80% to 90% of them appearing once. What was sequenced was blood. The receptors shown here come from a man in his thirties or forties in good health.

The chain employs TRBV6-2 or TRBV6-3 and TRBJ2-7; 8 nucleotides line up with TRBD2. Germline V CDR1 and CDR2: MNHEY, SVGEGT. This CDR3 has 14 amino acids. The ends lost 4 bases at V and 3 bases at J; junction bases unmatched: 5. The CDR3 is CASSFTSGSYEQYF. CDR3 sequence (DNA): TGTGCCAGCAGTTTTACTAGCGGTAGCTACGAGCAGTACTTC.

The chain uses TRBV5-1 and TRBJ1-1, with 7 bases aligning to TRBD1. Germline V gives CDR1 SGHRS, CDR2 YFSETQ. The junction had 6 bases not matched to a gene; V was cut back by 3 bases and J by 1 base. This CDR3 region has 15 residues. CDR3 sequence (DNA): TGCGCCAGCAGCTCGACAGGGCTTGGGAACACTGAAGCTTTCTTT. This gives the protein CASSSTGLGNTEAFF.

The rearrangement uses TRBV29-1 and TRBJ1-1; D is possibly TRBD1 (6 bases). Trimming stripped 3 bases from V and 3 bases from J, with 17 bases between. Germline-derived CDR1 and CDR2 are SQVTM and ANQGSEA. This CDR3 is 15 amino acids long. For the CDR3, the DNA is TGCAGCGTTGAGTTGGCGAGGGGGACGGACACTGAAGCTTTCTTT. Its translation is CSVELARGTDTEAFF.

The genes are TRBV2 and TRBJ2-2; TRBD1 matches at 8 bases. The V and J ends lost 4 bases and 6 bases, in that order; junction bases with no gene match: 7. CDR1 is SNHLY and CDR2 is FYNNEI in the germline V gene. The CDR3 runs 15 residues. DNA for the CDR3: TGTGCCAGCAGTGTCCGAGACAGGGGACCCGGGGAGCTGTTTTTT. This gives the protein CASSVRDRGPGELFF.

This chain uses TRBV12-5 with TRBJ2-7; D is ambiguous. The germline V gene has CDR1 LGHNT and CDR2 FRNRAP. V lost 6 bases to trimming and J lost 5 bases, with 20 bases between them. The CDR3 runs 15 residues. The chain's CDR3 is CASGFYGSGPDEQYF. The CDR3 DNA sequence: TGTGCTAGTGGGTTTTATGGATCAGGCCCCGACGAGCAGTACTTC.

The V gene is TRBV30, the J gene TRBJ1-6; 10 nucleotides match TRBD1. The CDR3 is 17 residues long. Looked up from germline, CDR1 is GTSNPN and CDR2 is SVGIG (reference sequence). With V trimmed by 7 bases and J by 5 bases, 14 bases remained unmatched. The DNA for the CDR3 is TGTGCCTTAAGACAGGGGGCAGTATTTGGGAATAATTCACCCCTCCACTTT. Its protein is CALRQGAVFGNNSPLHF.

The V gene is TRBV6-5, the J gene TRBJ2-3; 9 positions agree with TRBD1. The CDR3 is 15 residues long. The V gene's germline CDR1 is MNHEY and CDR2 SVGAGI. V lost 4 bases to trimming and J lost 6 bases; unmatched junction nucleotides: 8. Here the CDR3 DNA reads TGTGCCAGCAGTTCACAGGGGGCGAGTTGGGATACGCAGTATTTT. The encoded protein is CASSSQGASWDTQYF.

CDR3 DNA: TGTGCCAGCTCACCACCGGCAGGGGGGAATGAAAAACTGTTTTTT. Protein product: CASSPPAGGNEKLFF. V is TRBV18 and J is TRBJ1-4, with TRBD1 identical over 7 bases. The V segment lost 0 bases and the J segment 5 bases; nucleotides outside the gene matches: 3. CDR3 length equals 15 residues. CDR1 is KGHSH and CDR2 is LQKENI in the germline V gene. The full variable domain, its missing parts supplied by reference TRBV18 and TRBJ1-4, is NAGVMQNPRHLVRRRGQEARLRCSPMKGHSHVYWYRQLPEEGLKFMVYLQKENIIDESGMPKERFSAEFPKEGPSILRIQQVVRGDSAAYFCASSPPAGGNEKLFFGSGTQLSVL.

The chain employs TRBV9 and TRBJ2-3; the D is unclear. From germline, CDR1 is SGDLS and CDR2 YYNGEE. V was trimmed by 3 bases and J by 3 bases, leaving 2 bases between them. The CDR3 has 11 residues. The CDR3: CASSDTDTQYF. The CDR3 nucleotides are TGTGCCAGCAGCGATACAGATACGCAGTATTTT. The whole variable domain, remainder taken from reference TRBV9 and TRBJ2-3, is DSGVTQTPKHLITATGQRVTLRCSPRSGDLSVYWYQQSLDQGLQFLIQYYNGEERAKGNILERFSAQQFPDLHSELNLSSLELGDSALYFCASSDTDTQYFGPGTRLTVL.

The chain joins TRBV10-3 to TRBJ2-7; 11 nucleotides line up with TRBD1. Germline V gene lookup returns CDR1 ENHRY and CDR2 SYGVKD. The CDR3 has 14 amino acids. With 7 bases clipped from V and 2 bases from J, the junction kept 4 bases outside the gene matches. The CDR3 bases are TGTGCCATCAAACCGGGACAGGGGGCCTACGAGCAGTACTTC. Its protein product is CAIKPGQGAYEQYF.